Listed here are 11 T cell receptor beta chains from one sample, sequenced in a study of blood T cell repertoires in COVID-19. Sequencing was performed with immunoSEQ multiplex PCR; in TCRdb, only in-frame clones are kept and a portion is missing. The sample consists of 250,000 to 350,000 clones, 70% to 90% of them appearing once. The sequenced sample was peripheral blood. The receptors were gathered from a woman aged 55-70 years with acute or convalescent COVID-19.

The chain combines TRBV5-1 with TRBJ1-2; D not resolved. The CDR3 is 14 residues long. Per germline, CDR1 SGHRS and CDR2 YFSETQ. V gave up 2 bases and J gave up 6 bases, with 14 bases separating them. The CDR3 sequence is CASSLRERENGYTF. The CDR3 nucleotides read TGCGCCAGCAGCTTACGGGAAAGGGAAAATGGCTACACCTTC. Full variable domain (rest looked up from reference TRBV5-1 and TRBJ1-2): KAGVTQTPRYLIKTRGQQVTLSCSPISGHRSVSWYQQTPGQGLQFLFEYFSETQRNKGNFPGRFSGRQFSNSRSEMNVSTLELGDSALYLCASSLRERENGYTFGSGTRLTVV.

The V and J genes are TRBV28 and TRBJ1-5, with 7 bases identical to TRBD1. With V trimmed by 2 bases and J by 5 bases, 3 bases remained unmatched. The germline CDR1 and CDR2 sequences are MDHEN and SYDVKM. The CDR3 contains 14 residues. CDR3 loop: CASSLGTAHQPQHF. The DNA for the CDR3 is TGTGCCAGCAGTTTAGGGACAGCCCATCAGCCCCAGCATTTT.

The CDR3 reads CASSIDDSSPLHF. The CDR3 DNA reads TGTGCCAGTAGTATAGACGACAGTTCACCCCTCCACTTT. This rearrangement joins TRBV19 to TRBJ1-6, with a weak D call TRBD1 (5 bases). The CDR3 extends over 13 amino acids. Germline CDR1 reads LNHDA; CDR2 reads SQIVND (reference sequence). Deletions cut 0 bases from V and 9 bases from J, with 6 bases between. Full variable domain (remainder filled in from reference TRBV19 and TRBJ1-6): DGGITQSPKYLFRKEGQNVTLSCEQNLNHDAMYWYRQDPGQGLRLIYYSQIVNDFQKGDIAEGYSVSREKKESFPLTVTSAQKNPTAFYLCASSIDDSSPLHFGNGTRLTVT.

The chain joins TRBV6-5 to TRBJ1-6, with 7 bases matching TRBD1. The CDR3 consists of 13 residues. Germline CDR1 is MNHEY and CDR2 is SVGAGI. J gave up 9 bases and V 7 bases, and 6 bases lay outside the gene matches. The CDR3 protein is CASTRTGVSPLHF. The CDR3, as DNA: TGTGCCAGCACTCGCACAGGGGTTTCACCCCTCCACTTT.

This chain connects TRBV7-6 to TRBJ1-4, with 8 bases identical to TRBD1. Germline lookup yields CDR1 SGHVS and CDR2 FNYEAQ. Trimming cost V 5 bases and J 4 bases; bases outside gene matches: 12. The CDR3 covers 17 residues. Written as DNA, the CDR3 is TGTGCCAGCAGCGGAACAGGGGGGCCTACCTTTAATGAAAAACTGTTTTTT. Amino acid sequence: CASSGTGGPTFNEKLFF.

The rearrangement uses TRBV28 and TRBJ1-2; the D gene is possibly TRBD1 (6 bases). The CDR3 consists of 13 residues. CDR1 and CDR2 from the germline V gene are MDHEN and SYDVKM. Trimming removed 8 bases at V and 3 bases at J, with 13 bases between. CDR3 sequence: CASGPGADYGYTF. CDR3 in DNA: TGTGCCAGCGGGCCAGGGGCGGACTATGGCTACACCTTC.

The chain links TRBV7-8 to TRBJ1-1; 7 bases match TRBD1. The ends lost 6 bases at V and 5 bases at J; junction bases unmatched: 9. Germline V gene lookup returns CDR1 SGHVS and CDR2 FQNEAQ. The CDR3 has 14 amino acids. The CDR3 sequence is CASRPRQGGTEAFF. CDR3 DNA: TGTGCCAGCAGGCCTAGACAGGGCGGAACTGAAGCTTTCTTT.

This chain joins TRBV5-1 and TRBJ2-6; no clear D. Germline lookup yields CDR1 SGHRS and CDR2 YFSETQ. V was cut by 4 bases and J by 4 bases, with 15 bases left in between. The CDR3 totals 16 residues. This CDR3 is CASSALDSWGANVLTF. The CDR3 coding sequence is TGCGCCAGCAGCGCCCTTGACTCGTGGGGGGCCAACGTCCTGACTTTC.

In regard to this clone: Other DNA sequences from this sample encode an identical CDR3 as well. This rearrangement joins TRBV5-1 to TRBJ2-7, with 7 nucleotides matching TRBD1. CDR3 length: 14 residues. V trimming: 3 bases; J trimming: 2 bases; junction bases outside the gene matches: 5. The germline gives CDR1 SGHRS, CDR2 YFSETQ. CDR3 sequence reads: CASSSRTGTYEQYF. The CDR3 DNA follows: TGCGCCAGCAGCTCCAGGACAGGTACCTACGAGCAGTACTTC.

The chain carries TRBV24-1 and TRBJ2-7; TRBD2 matches 14 bases. The V gene end was trimmed by 3 bases and the J gene end by 7 bases; junction bases not matched to a gene: 7. The CDR3 has 16 residues. Germline V gives CDR1 KGHDR, CDR2 SFDVKD. This CDR3 reads CATSDPGTSGSHEQYF. For the CDR3, the DNA is TGTGCCACCAGTGATCCCGGGACTAGCGGGAGTCATGAGCAGTACTTC.

The CDR3 DNA is TGCGCCAGCAACGGGATGACAGGGGTCGGCGGCTACACCTTC. Its translation: CASNGMTGVGGYTF. The chain carries TRBV5-1 and TRBJ1-2; 8 bases are shared with TRBD1. There are 14 residues in the CDR3. J was trimmed by 8 bases and V by 6 bases; bases with no gene match: 12. The V gene's germline CDR1 is SGHRS and CDR2 YFSETQ.